This TCR beta chain was profiled in a study of blood T cell repertoires in COVID-19. Study at large: PBMCs, B-cell-depleted T cells, or T cells provided the cDNA or gDNA that made up the material.

CDR1 SQVTM and CDR2 ANQGSEA come from the germline V gene. With 7 bases removed from V and 3 bases from J, the gap between germline ends came to 15 bases. This CDR3 region has 14 residues. Per the original data handling: Estimation of nucleated cell counts was performed using reference gene primer amplification. Clones were read by immunoSEQ multiplex PCR, and TCRdb kept only the in-frame ones, dropping some. The DNA gave D and trimming, while V, J and clone size come from that table. The sample carries under 250,000 clones, around four fifths recorded once. The chain recombines TRBV29-1 with TRBJ2-2; maybe TRBD1 (5 bases). The specimen was peripheral blood. The receptor comes from an older woman with active or convalescent COVID-19. The CDR3 is CSALQVVDTGELFF. CDR3 DNA sequence: TGCAGCGCCCTACAGGTTGTGGACACCGGGGAGCTGTTTTTT.